Listed here are 9 T cell receptor beta chains from one sample, sequenced in a study of T cell changes during pregnancy in multiple sclerosis. Profiled with immunoSEQ multiplex PCR; TCRdb holds only in-frame clones, not every one. Here the sample spans 75,000 to 80,000 clones, 93% being singletons. The starting material was peripheral blood, obtained in the second trimester of pregnancy. These receptors were collected from a female donor in good health, enrolled as a control in a pregnancy study.

This sequence joins TRBV27 and TRBJ2-5; D may be TRBD1 (6 bases). The length of the CDR3 is 13 residues. The germline V and J ends were trimmed by 2 bases and 5 bases, with 9 bases remaining between them. Germline CDR1 reads MNHEY; CDR2 reads SMNVEV (reference sequence). The CDR3 DNA is TGTGCCAGCAGTTTAACAGGGATGGAGACCCAGTACTTC. Its translation: CASSLTGMETQYF.

The rearrangement joins TRBV7-2 to TRBJ1-2, with D hard to call. The CDR3 extends over 14 amino acids. V was cut by 3 bases and J by 8 bases, with 16 bases left in between. In germline, CDR1 is SGHTA, CDR2 FQGNSA. CDR3 DNA sequence: TGTGCCAGCAGCTTTAGTTCCGTGGTTTACGGCTACACCTTC. Translating gives CASSFSSVVYGYTF.

V and J are TRBV30 and TRBJ1-4, with TRBD1 matching over 8 bases. This CDR3 has 15 residues. J gave up 2 bases and V 2 bases, and 4 bases lay outside the gene matches. The germline gives CDR1 GTSNPN, CDR2 SVGIG (reference sequence). CDR3 region: CAWSSRGLTNEKLFF. The CDR3, as DNA: TGTGCCTGGAGTAGCAGGGGGCTCACTAATGAAAAACTGTTTTTT.

This sequence joins TRBV11-2 and TRBJ2-3; TRBD1 matches at 7 bases. V shed 1 base, J shed 3 bases, and the junction held 7 bases outside the gene matches. The CDR3 loop spans 16 amino acids. Germline CDR1 is SGHAT and CDR2 is FQNNGV. The CDR3, as DNA: TGTGCCAGCAGCTTAGTTCCGACAGGGAGAACAGATACGCAGTATTTT. Protein: CASSLVPTGRTDTQYF.

This chain connects TRBV7-9 to TRBJ1-2; possible D gene TRBD1, 6 bases. CDR1 is SEHNR and CDR2 is FQNEAQ in the germline V gene (reference sequence). Trimming took 5 bases from V and 5 from J, leaving 12 bases between them. This CDR3 contains 13 residues. The CDR3 sequence: CASSDAGQYGYTF. Here the CDR3 DNA reads TGTGCCAGCAGCGACGCCGGACAGTATGGCTACACCTTC.

This rearrangement joins TRBV7-2 to TRBJ1-4, with TRBD1 matching over 8 bases. The CDR3 has 13 residues. The V gene's germline CDR1 is SGHTA and CDR2 FQGNSA. The J segment lost 8 bases and the V segment lost 10 bases, leaving 9 bases of the junction unmatched. The CDR3 nucleotides are TGTGCCAACCGGACAGGGAGGGGAGAAAAACTGTTTTTT. It specifies CANRTGRGEKLFF.

This clone was observed a handful of times. The gene calls are TRBV7-9 and TRBJ1-5; possibly TRBD1 for D (6 bases). Trimming took 4 bases from V and 4 from J, leaving 11 bases between them. This CDR3 is 14 amino acids long. CDR1 is SEHNR and CDR2 is FQNEAQ in the germline V gene (reference sequence). The DNA for the CDR3 is TGTGCCAGCAGCTCATGGGACAAAAATCAGCCCCAGCATTTT. This codes for CASSSWDKNQPQHF.

The CDR3 sequence: CASSPGDSQETQYF. Here the CDR3 DNA reads TGTGCCAGCTCACCGGGGGACAGTCAAGAGACCCAGTACTTC. The V gene is TRBV18, the J gene TRBJ2-5, with 7 bases lining up with TRBD1. There are 14 residues in the CDR3. Trimming removed 3 bases from V and 2 bases from J; junction bases left unmatched: 3. Germline-derived CDR1 and CDR2 are KGHSH and LQKENI.

Of note for this clone: Other DNA sequences in this sample translate to the same CDR3. The rearrangement joins TRBV6-5 to TRBJ1-5, with TRBD1 matching over 7 bases. Trimming cost V 2 bases and J 2 bases; bases outside gene matches: 3. CDR1 and CDR2 from the germline V gene are MNHEY and SVGAGI. The CDR3 contains 15 residues. CDR3 amino acids: CASSYGQGGNQPQHF. In DNA form, the CDR3 reads TGTGCCAGCAGTTACGGTCAGGGGGGCAATCAGCCCCAGCATTTT.